What follows are 2 T cell receptor beta chains derived from one specimen sequenced in a study of prognosis after radiotherapy for stage I lung cancer. The authors amplified TCR beta CDR3 from genomic DNA using two-round multiplex PCR. Primers were specific to each TRBV and TRBJ gene in first-round PCR. One entry per CDR3 protein, called by TCRdb with MiXCR from the multiplex PCR reads. The sample consists of about 13,000 distinct CDR3 sequences, around 45% of them appearing once. Specimen: PBMCs, collected before or after stereotactic body radiation therapy (not recorded which). These receptors all stem from a donor at least 50 years old with non-small cell lung cancer.

This clonotype was seen once. Sequence at one end of the junction differs from germline and may be a read error. The V and J genes are TRBV20-1 and TRBJ2-5; no firm D call. In germline, CDR1 is DFQATT, CDR2 SNEGSKA (reference sequence). The CDR3 runs 12 residues. DNA of the CDR3: TGCAGAGCTACCCACCAGGAAGAGACCCAGTACTTC. Protein sequence: CRATHQEETQYF.

About this clonotype: Since a far larger clone is one base different, this is likely a read error. This chain joins TRBV11-3 and TRBJ1-1; TRBD1 is a possible D gene (6 bases). CDR1 is SGHNT and CDR2 is YENEEA in the germline V gene. CDR3 size: 14 residues. The CDR3 sequence is CASSLGAWDTEASF. In DNA form, the CDR3 reads TGTGCCAGCAGCCTGGGGGCGTGGGACACTGAAGCTTCCTTT. Based on the CDR3 plus reference TRBV11-3 and TRBJ1-1, the full variable domain is EAGVVQSPRYKIIEKKQPVAFWCNPISGHNTLYWYLQNLGQGPELLIRYENEEAVDDSQLPKDRFSAERLKGVDSTLKIQPAELGDSAVYLCASSLGAWDTEASFGQGTRLTVV.